Below, 24 T cell receptor beta chains from the same sample are listed, as sequenced in a study of blood T cells in healthy people across ages. Using a J-beta primer mix together with a sample-barcoded 5' primer, a second PCR was run for about 6 to 12 cycles. TCRdb redid the calling of the 5' RACE reads with MiXCR, one entry per CDR3 protein. In the table there are fewer than 900,000 distinct CDR3 sequences, 35% to 40% of which are singletons. Sequenced sample: blood. Source of these receptors: a man in his late teens or twenties in good health.

The chain has TRBV15 and TRBJ2-3; TRBD1 is a possible D gene (6 bases). The CDR3 has 17 amino acids. Per the germline V gene, CDR1 is LNHNV and CDR2 is YYDKDF (reference sequence). The V end lost 1 base, the J end lost 4 bases, and 18 bases lay between the germline ends. The CDR3 DNA follows: TGTGCCACCAGCAGAGGGCTGGGGGCTGTTGTTGCAGATACGCAGTATTTT. As protein: CATSRGLGAVVADTQYF.

Remarks on this clonotype: The junction differs from germline at one of its ends, possibly a read error. This rearrangement joins TRBV2 to TRBJ2-1; 7 nucleotides agree with TRBD1. Germline CDR1 and CDR2: SNHLY and FYNNEI. The CDR3 extends over 15 amino acids. The CDR3 DNA reads TGTACCAGCATTCCCACAGGGGAGAGGTTTGATGAGCAGTTCTTC. It yields the protein CTSIPTGERFDEQFF.

This clonotype has at least ten counts. This chain uses TRBV7-9 with TRBJ2-1; D gene unclear. Between the trimmed V and J ends, which lost 5 bases and 8 bases, there was a span of 16 bases. CDR1 and CDR2 from the germline V gene are SEHNR and FQNEAQ (reference sequence). This CDR3 contains 14 residues. CDR3 bases: TGTGCCAGCAGCACGACAAGTTACCTGGATGAGCAGTTCTTC. Its translation: CASSTTSYLDEQFF.

In this sample, this clonotype turned up a few times. The J gene is TRBJ2-5, the V gene TRBV5-1; the D gene is possibly TRBD1 (6 bases). Between the trimmed V and J ends, which lost 2 bases and 2 bases, there was a span of 10 bases. CDR1 is SGHRS, CDR2 YFSETQ, per germline. The CDR3 covers 14 residues. The CDR3 loop is CASSLYQGQETQYF. The CDR3 DNA reads as TGCGCCAGCAGCTTATACCAGGGGCAAGAGACCCAGTACTTC.

This clonotype was recorded many times. CDR3 DNA: TGCAGTGCTAGATCAACGGGGGGGCCCACAGATACGCAGTATTTT. This sequence encodes CSARSTGGPTDTQYF. The V and J genes are TRBV20-1 and TRBJ2-3; 8 nucleotides align to TRBD2. V dropped 2 bases and J dropped 2; count of bases not matched to a gene: 6. The CDR3 has 15 amino acids. Germline lookup yields CDR1 DFQATT and CDR2 SNEGSKA (reference sequence).

The chain links TRBV5-1 to TRBJ2-1; tentatively, D is TRBD1 or TRBD2 (6 bases each). The J call may be in error: the DNA end matches TRBJ2-7 better. The CDR3 extends over 17 amino acids. Germline-derived CDR1 and CDR2 are SGHRS and YFSETQ. The CDR3 coding sequence is TGCGCCAGCAGCACCCAGGGGTTGGGGGGACCATACAATGAGCAGTACTTC. Amino acid sequence: CASSTQGLGGPYNEQYF.

A note on this clonotype: A junction boundary mismatches the germline segment, possibly from a read error. This chain joins TRBV7-2 and TRBJ2-3, with D perhaps matching TRBD1 or TRBD2 (6 bases each). Per germline, CDR1 SGHTA and CDR2 FQGNSA. This CDR3 comprises 16 residues. As DNA, the CDR3 is TGTGCCAACAGCTTAGGGTTTAGGGGGGCAGGAGATACGCAGTATTTT. Its translation is CANSLGFRGAGDTQYF.

This clonotype was found a few times. V and J are TRBV12-3 or TRBV12-4 and TRBJ1-1; D is unresolved. This CDR3 region has 12 residues. V was shortened by 5 bases and J by 10 bases, with 14 bases between the two germline ends. The CDR3 reads CASSPARVGAFF. The CDR3 DNA reads as TGTGCCAGCAGTCCCGCCCGGGTGGGAGCTTTCTTT.

The J gene is TRBJ2-7, the V gene TRBV7-2, with 8 bases matching TRBD1. From germline, CDR1 is SGHTA and CDR2 FQGNSA. V was clipped by 5 bases and J by 1 base; unmatched bases: 10. CDR3 length: 16 amino acids. The CDR3 here is CASSPPGQVPSYEQYF. CDR3 sequence (DNA): TGTGCCAGCAGCCCCCCGGGACAGGTACCTTCCTACGAGCAGTACTTC.

The rearrangement joins TRBV20-1 to TRBJ1-2; TRBD1 aligns across 9 bases. Germline V gene sequence: CDR1 DFQATT, CDR2 SNEGSKA (reference sequence). The V gene end was trimmed by 3 bases and the J gene end by 8 bases; junction bases not matched to a gene: 7. There are 13 residues in the CDR3. The CDR3 is CSARGTGNQGYTF. CDR3 DNA: TGCAGTGCTAGGGGGACAGGGAATCAAGGCTACACCTTC.

The chain combines TRBV20-1 with TRBJ2-1; D ambiguous. From germline, CDR1 is DFQATT and CDR2 SNEGSKA (reference sequence). V was clipped by 2 bases and J by 5 bases, with 13 bases between them. This CDR3 comprises 14 residues. The CDR3 reads CSARIGLINNEQFF. The CDR3, as DNA: TGCAGTGCTAGAATAGGCCTCATAAACAATGAGCAGTTCTTC.

The chain combines TRBV24-1 with TRBJ1-1, with a tentative D call TRBD1 (6 bases). The germline V gene has CDR1 KGHDR and CDR2 SFDVKD. The CDR3 is made up of 12 amino acids. Trimming stripped 7 bases from V and 2 bases from J, with 7 bases between. The CDR3 spells CATRQGNTEAFF. CDR3 sequence (DNA): TGTGCCACCAGACAGGGAAACACTGAAGCTTTCTTT.

This clonotype was detected only a few times. The chain carries TRBV20-1 and TRBJ1-3; D perhaps matches TRBD1 (6 bases). V was pared by 5 bases and J by 0 bases, with 17 bases between. This CDR3 is built from 16 residues. Germline V CDR1 and CDR2: DFQATT, SNEGSKA (reference sequence). The CDR3 DNA follows: TGCAGTGCTCCTTATAACCAGGGGAACTCTGGAAACACCATATATTTT. It translates to CSAPYNQGNSGNTIYF.

The gene calls are TRBV5-1 and TRBJ1-2; a possible D gene is TRBD1 (5 bases). The CDR3 is 15 amino acids. The ends were cut back, 2 bases at V and 4 bases at J, with 15 bases in the middle. Per germline, CDR1 SGHRS and CDR2 YFSETQ. The CDR3 bases are TGCGCCAGCAGCTTATCGGGGGTAATTCCCTATGGCTACACCTTC. Its protein is CASSLSGVIPYGYTF. The full variable domain, its missing parts supplied by reference TRBV5-1 and TRBJ1-2, is KAGVTQTPRYLIKTRGQQVTLSCSPISGHRSVSWYQQTPGQGLQFLFEYFSETQRNKGNFPGRFSGRQFSNSRSEMNVSTLELGDSALYLCASSLSGVIPYGYTFGSGTRLTVV.

This clonotype was seen ten or more times. J is TRBJ1-2 and V is TRBV3-1; possibly TRBD1 for D (6 bases). The CDR3 runs 14 residues. From germline, CDR1 is LGHDT and CDR2 YNNKEL (reference sequence). The V end was cut by 0 bases, the J end by 4 bases, with 9 bases between. The CDR3 region has the DNA TGTGCCAGCAGCCAAGATGAAGGGGGCTATGGCTACACCTTC. Encoded protein: CASSQDEGGYGYTF. The full variable domain, rest sourced from reference TRBV3-1 and TRBJ1-2, is DTAVSQTPKYLVTQMGNDKSIKCEQNLGHDTMYWYKQDSKKFLKIMFSYNNKELIINETVPNRFSPKSPDKAHLNLHINSLELGDSAVYFCASSQDEGGYGYTFGSGTRLTVV.

This clonotype has more than one count but fewer than ten. The V gene is TRBV5-6, the J gene TRBJ1-2; D uncertain. V lost 1 base, J lost 8 bases, and 15 bases lay in between. CDR1 and CDR2 (germline): SGHDT, YYEEEE. The CDR3 has 14 amino acids. The CDR3 sequence is CASSLFSVSFGYTF. Written as DNA, the CDR3 is TGTGCCAGCAGCTTGTTTTCTGTTTCGTTCGGCTACACCTTC.

A few counts support this clonotype. V gene TRBV5-1 combines with J gene TRBJ2-5, with D unresolved. The J call may be incorrect, as the DNA end agrees better with TRBJ2-7. This CDR3 has 15 residues. Looked up from germline, CDR1 is SGHRS and CDR2 is YFSETQ. The CDR3 DNA reads as TGCGCCAGCAGCGACGGCGCCCCGCTCCCCCACGAGCAGTACTTC. It yields the protein CASSDGAPLPHEQYF.

This clonotype was seen repeatedly, ten times or more. The chain combines TRBV12-3 or TRBV12-4 with TRBJ2-5, with D perhaps TRBD1 (6 bases). The CDR3 totals 14 residues. Deletions cut 6 bases from V and 2 bases from J, with 13 bases between. The CDR3: CASSPTGLQETQYF. DNA of the CDR3: TGTGCCAGCAGCCCGACAGGTTTACAAGAGACCCAGTACTTC.

The chain combines TRBV27 with TRBJ2-3; D possibly matches TRBD1 or TRBD2 (6 bases each). Germline V gene lookup returns CDR1 MNHEY and CDR2 SMNVEV (reference sequence). Trimming removed 2 bases from V and 1 base from J, with 13 bases in between. The CDR3 contains 16 residues. Here the CDR3 DNA reads TGTGCCAGCAGTTTACTAGGGGGAGGAGGCACAGATACGCAGTATTTT. As protein: CASSLLGGGGTDTQYF.

This chain joins TRBV7-2 and TRBJ1-2, with D unclear. CDR1 SGHTA and CDR2 FQGNSA come from the germline V gene. The CDR3 sequence is 16 residues long. V lost 1 base to trimming and J lost 8 bases, with 20 bases between them. CDR3 in amino acids: CASSLDSRGTSGGYTF. The DNA of the CDR3 is TGTGCCAGCAGCTTAGATTCCCGGGGTACCTCGGGGGGCTACACCTTC.

This clonotype was counted between two and nine times. V gene TRBV2 combines with J gene TRBJ2-7; D is unclear. CDR1 is SNHLY, CDR2 FYNNEI, per germline. The CDR3 is 13 amino acids. The V end was cut by 8 bases, the J end by 4 bases, with 15 bases between. The CDR3 here is CASSTSVPYEQYF. The CDR3 DNA sequence: TGTGCCAGCTCGACGTCAGTCCCATACGAGCAGTACTTC.

This clonotype was found a few times. J is TRBJ2-5 and V is TRBV5-1; maybe TRBD2 (6 bases). This CDR3 is 14 amino acids long. V was shortened by 4 bases and J by 5 bases, with 15 bases between the two germline ends. In germline, CDR1 is SGHRS, CDR2 YFSETQ. The CDR3 protein is CASSPDYQGETQYF. The CDR3 DNA sequence: TGCGCCAGCAGCCCGGACTACCAAGGGGAGACCCAGTACTTC.

The J gene is TRBJ2-3, the V gene TRBV5-1; 7 bases map to TRBD2. CDR1 is SGHRS and CDR2 is YFSETQ in the germline V gene. Trimming removed 1 base from V and 8 bases from J; junction bases left unmatched: 10. This CDR3 is 15 amino acids long. CDR3 region: CASSLSGAESGTQYF. CDR3 bases: TGCGCCAGCAGCTTGAGCGGGGCCGAATCAGGTACGCAGTATTTT.

The chain links TRBV4-3 to TRBJ2-6, with TRBD1 identical over 7 bases. Germline V gives CDR1 LGHNA, CDR2 YSLEER. The V and J ends lost 2 bases and 4 bases, in that order; junction bases with no gene match: 8. CDR3 size: 17 residues. DNA of the CDR3: TGCGCCAGCAGCCAATTGACAGGGTGGGTCGGGGCCAACGTCCTGACTTTC. Amino acids: CASSQLTGWVGANVLTF.